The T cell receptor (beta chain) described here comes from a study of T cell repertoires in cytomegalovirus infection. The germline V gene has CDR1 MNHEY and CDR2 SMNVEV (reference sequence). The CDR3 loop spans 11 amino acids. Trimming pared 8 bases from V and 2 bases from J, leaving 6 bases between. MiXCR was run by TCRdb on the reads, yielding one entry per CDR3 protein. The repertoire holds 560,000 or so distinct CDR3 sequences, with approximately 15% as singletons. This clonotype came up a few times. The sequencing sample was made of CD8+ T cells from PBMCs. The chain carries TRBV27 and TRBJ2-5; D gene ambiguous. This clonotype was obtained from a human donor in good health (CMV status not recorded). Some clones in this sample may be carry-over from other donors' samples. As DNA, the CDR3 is TGTGCCAGCGGGGTTCAAGAGACCCAGTACTTC. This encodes CASGVQETQYF.